The sequence of this T cell receptor (beta chain) was determined in a study of immune evolution from preneoplasia to lung adenocarcinoma. TCRdb's copy holds only in-frame clones and misses some; the assay was immunoSEQ multiplex PCR. The data hold about 41,000 clones, with approximately 79% observed a single time. CDR3 size: 17 residues. CDR1 is SGHTS and CDR2 is YDEGEE in the germline V gene. Trimming removed 0 bases at V and 2 bases at J, with 16 bases between. This TCR was recovered from a person in their sixties or seventies with lung adenocarcinoma. The chain links TRBV5-8 to TRBJ2-3; no definite D call. Material: FFPE invasive lung adenocarcinoma tissue. The CDR3 coding sequence is TGTGCCAGCAGCTTGGCACAGACCGCTATATTCACAGATACGCAGTATTTT. Its protein is CASSLAQTAIFTDTQYF.